One and the same sample provided the 16 T cell receptor beta chains below, sequenced in a study of early T cells in non-severe SARS-CoV-2 infection. TCRdb re-derived calls from the 5' RACE reads in MiXCR, one entry per CDR3 protein. This table has about 77,000 distinct CDR3 sequences, 5% appearing once. The sample was whole blood, taken at baseline. These receptor sequences come from an adult who was a healthcare worker with PCR-confirmed SARS-CoV-2 infection or an uninfected control (not recorded which).

Comments on this clonotype: One junction end does not reproduce the germline sequence, and a read error may be involved. The chain couples TRBV29-1 to TRBJ2-2; 7 bases line up with TRBD1. The CDR3 extends over 13 amino acids. The germline V gene has CDR1 SQVTM and CDR2 ANQGSEA. CDR3 loop: CSFDSQGTGELFF. The CDR3 coding sequence is TGCAGCTTTGATTCACAGGGGACCGGGGAGCTGTTTTTT.

The chain employs TRBV6-2 or TRBV6-3 and TRBJ2-2, with a weak D call TRBD2 (5 bases). This CDR3 spans 15 amino acids. V lost 2 bases, J lost 0 bases, and 7 bases lay in between. Per the germline V gene, CDR1 is MNHEY and CDR2 is SVGEGT. The CDR3 DNA is TGTGCCAGCAGTTACCGAGCGGCGAACACCGGGGAGCTGTTTTTT. The encoded protein is CASSYRAANTGELFF.

This clonotype was picked up many times. The J gene is TRBJ2-3, the V gene TRBV20-1, with TRBD2 matching over 14 bases. The CDR3 is 12 amino acids. The J segment lost 10 bases and the V segment lost 5 bases, leaving 2 bases of the junction unmatched. Per the germline V gene, CDR1 is DFQATT and CDR2 is SNEGSKA (reference sequence). The CDR3 sequence is CSAGTSGRAQYF. The CDR3 coding sequence is TGCAGTGCTGGGACTAGCGGGAGAGCGCAGTATTTT.

This clonotype was picked up many times. The V call is TRBV2, the J call TRBJ2-1, with TRBD1 matching 7 bases. Germline V gene data show CDR1 as SNHLY and CDR2 as FYNNEI. After removal of 8 bases from V and 0 bases from J, the junction contained 4 bases not matched to a gene. The CDR3 is 14 amino acids. The CDR3 is CASQGVSSYNEQFF. The CDR3 DNA is TGTGCCAGCCAGGGGGTGAGCTCCTACAATGAGCAGTTCTTC.

This rearrangement joins TRBV20-1 to TRBJ1-1, with a possible D match to TRBD1 (5 bases). Germline CDR1 reads DFQATT; CDR2 reads SNEGSKA (reference sequence). Trimming pared 3 bases from V and 7 bases from J, leaving 6 bases between. The CDR3 contains 10 residues. This chain's CDR3 is CSARGGEAFF. The CDR3 region has the DNA TGCAGTGCTAGGGGGGGTGAAGCTTTCTTT.

The chain recombines TRBV7-3 with TRBJ2-5, with no clear D. Per the germline V gene, CDR1 is SGHTA and CDR2 is FQGTGA. V shed 5 bases and J shed 1 base, with 8 bases lying between them. This CDR3 is built from 13 residues. The CDR3 protein is CASSRVSQETQYF. The CDR3 nucleotides are TGTGCCAGCAGCCGCGTGAGCCAAGAGACCCAGTACTTC. Together with reference TRBV7-3 and TRBJ2-5, the CDR3 gives the full variable domain: GAGVSQTPSNKVTEKGKYVELRCDPISGHTALYWYRQSLGQGPEFLIYFQGTGAADDSGLPNDRFFAVRPEGSVSTLKIQRTERGDSAVYLCASSRVSQETQYFGPGTRLLVL.

This clonotype was counted between two and nine times. The V gene is TRBV7-9, the J gene TRBJ2-5, with D perhaps TRBD2 (5 bases). The CDR3 extends over 14 amino acids. The germline V and J ends were trimmed by 1 base and 5 bases, with 11 bases remaining between them. Germline V gene sequence: CDR1 SEHNR, CDR2 FQNEAQ (reference sequence). The CDR3 DNA sequence: TGTGCCAGCAGCTTAGTGAGGCTAGCCGAGACCCAGTACTTC. Its protein is CASSLVRLAETQYF.

The chain uses TRBV19 and TRBJ2-1, with 7 bases lining up with TRBD2. V dropped 0 bases and J dropped 6; count of bases not matched to a gene: 5. Germline V CDR1 and CDR2: LNHDA, SQIVND (reference sequence). This CDR3 has 15 amino acids. CDR3 DNA: TGTGCCAGTAGTATAGAAGGAACTAGCGCCAATGAGCAGTTCTTC. Amino acids: CASSIEGTSANEQFF. Filled out from reference TRBV19 and TRBJ2-1, the complete variable domain reads DGGITQSPKYLFRKEGQNVTLSCEQNLNHDAMYWYRQDPGQGLRLIYYSQIVNDFQKGDIAEGYSVSREKKESFPLTVTSAQKNPTAFYLCASSIEGTSANEQFFGPGTRLTVL.

The chain is built from TRBV9 and TRBJ2-2; maybe TRBD2 (6 bases). The CDR3 spans 15 residues. Between the trimmed V and J ends, which lost 0 bases and 6 bases, there was a span of 12 bases. Germline V gene sequence: CDR1 SGDLS, CDR2 YYNGEE. The CDR3: CASSVATSPAGELFF. The DNA for the CDR3 is TGTGCCAGCAGCGTAGCGACTAGTCCGGCCGGGGAGCTGTTTTTT.

The chain uses TRBV27 and TRBJ2-2; the D gene is possibly TRBD2 (6 bases). The V gene's germline CDR1 is MNHEY and CDR2 SMNVEV (reference sequence). The CDR3 sequence is 14 residues long. V lost 4 bases, J lost 5 bases, and 11 bases lay in between. The CDR3 here is CASSSGLITGELFF. CDR3 sequence (DNA): TGTGCCAGCAGTTCGGGACTTATTACCGGGGAGCTGTTTTTT.

This clonotype has at least ten counts. The rearrangement uses TRBV18 and TRBJ2-1, with 7 bases that match TRBD2. Trimming removed 4 bases from V and 7 bases from J; junction bases left unmatched: 16. From germline, CDR1 is KGHSH and CDR2 LQKENI. The CDR3 extends over 17 amino acids. CDR3 DNA sequence: TGTGCCAGCTCACTCACCCTTTTGGGGGAGGGCCGGAATGAGCAGTTCTTC. The encoded protein is CASSLTLLGEGRNEQFF.

This chain links TRBV30 with TRBJ2-7, with D perhaps matching TRBD1 or TRBD2 (5 bases each). Germline values: CDR1 GTSNPN, CDR2 SVGIG (reference sequence). V lost 8 bases and J lost 6, with 14 bases in between. The CDR3 runs to 11 residues. CDR3 bases: TGTGCCGAAGGGACCGGCGGCGAGCAGTACTTC. It translates to CAEGTGGEQYF.

This clonotype has more than one count but fewer than ten. This chain joins TRBV7-8 and TRBJ1-5, with D possibly being TRBD1 (5 bases). Trimming shortened V by 4 bases and J by 2 bases, and 15 bases separated the two germline ends. Germline V lookup: CDR1 SGHVS, CDR2 FQNEAQ. The CDR3 is 16 amino acids. Here the CDR3 reads CASSSLGPRGNQPQHF. For the CDR3, the DNA is TGTGCCAGCAGCTCCCTGGGGCCCAGGGGCAATCAGCCCCAGCATTTT.

The chain uses TRBV12-3 or TRBV12-4 and TRBJ2-5; 10 bases line up with TRBD2. The CDR3 consists of 15 residues. J gave up 5 bases and V 5 bases, and 8 bases lay outside the gene matches. The CDR3 reads CASSSGRAFGETQYF. CDR3 nucleotides: TGTGCCAGCAGTAGCGGGAGGGCCTTCGGGGAGACCCAGTACTTC.

The chain carries TRBV5-4 and TRBJ2-5; possibly TRBD2 for D (5 bases). V lost 3 bases, J lost 5 bases, and 14 bases lay in between. The CDR3 contains 14 residues. The germline CDR1 and CDR2 sequences are SGHNT and YYREEE (reference sequence). CDR3 residues: CASSSPGVAETQYF. The CDR3 nucleotides read TGTGCCAGCAGCTCTCCTGGGGTAGCGGAGACCCAGTACTTC.

The gene calls are TRBV18 and TRBJ2-7, with TRBD2 identical over 10 bases. V was clipped by 2 bases and J by 2 bases; unmatched bases: 18. CDR1 KGHSH and CDR2 LQKENI come from the germline V gene. CDR3 length: 20 residues. The CDR3 nucleotides read TGTGCCAGCTCACCAAGGGTCGGGACTAGCGTCAAAAGCCTCACCTACGAGCAGTACTTC. Its translation is CASSPRVGTSVKSLTYEQYF.